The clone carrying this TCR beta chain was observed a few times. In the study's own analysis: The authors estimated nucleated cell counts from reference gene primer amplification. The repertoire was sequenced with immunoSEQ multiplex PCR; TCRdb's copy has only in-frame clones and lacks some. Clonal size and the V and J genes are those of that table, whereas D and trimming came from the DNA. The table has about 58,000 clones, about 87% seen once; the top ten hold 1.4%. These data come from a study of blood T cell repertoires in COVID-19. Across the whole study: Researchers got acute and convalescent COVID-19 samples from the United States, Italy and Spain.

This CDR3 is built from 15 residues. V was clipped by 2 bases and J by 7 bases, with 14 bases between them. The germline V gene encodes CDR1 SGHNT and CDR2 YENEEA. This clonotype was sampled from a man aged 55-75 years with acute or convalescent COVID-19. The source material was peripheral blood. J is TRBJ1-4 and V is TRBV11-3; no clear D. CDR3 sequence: CASSLSRRQAEKLFF. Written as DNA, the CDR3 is TGTGCCAGCAGCTTATCCAGGCGTCAGGCTGAAAAACTGTTTTTT.